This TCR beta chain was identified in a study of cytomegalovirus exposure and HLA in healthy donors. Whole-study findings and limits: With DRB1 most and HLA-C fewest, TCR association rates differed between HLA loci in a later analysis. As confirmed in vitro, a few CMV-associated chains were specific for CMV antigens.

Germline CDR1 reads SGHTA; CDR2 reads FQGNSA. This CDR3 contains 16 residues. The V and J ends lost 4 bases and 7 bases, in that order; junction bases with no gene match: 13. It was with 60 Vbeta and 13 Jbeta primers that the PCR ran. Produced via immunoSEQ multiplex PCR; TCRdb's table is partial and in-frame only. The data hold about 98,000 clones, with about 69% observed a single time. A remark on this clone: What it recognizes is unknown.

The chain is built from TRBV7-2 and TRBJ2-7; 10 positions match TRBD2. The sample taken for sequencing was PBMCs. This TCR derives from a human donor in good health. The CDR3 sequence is CASSSTSGRAVREQYF. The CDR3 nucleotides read TGTGCCAGCAGCTCGACCAGCGGGAGGGCCGTTAGAGAGCAGTACTTC.